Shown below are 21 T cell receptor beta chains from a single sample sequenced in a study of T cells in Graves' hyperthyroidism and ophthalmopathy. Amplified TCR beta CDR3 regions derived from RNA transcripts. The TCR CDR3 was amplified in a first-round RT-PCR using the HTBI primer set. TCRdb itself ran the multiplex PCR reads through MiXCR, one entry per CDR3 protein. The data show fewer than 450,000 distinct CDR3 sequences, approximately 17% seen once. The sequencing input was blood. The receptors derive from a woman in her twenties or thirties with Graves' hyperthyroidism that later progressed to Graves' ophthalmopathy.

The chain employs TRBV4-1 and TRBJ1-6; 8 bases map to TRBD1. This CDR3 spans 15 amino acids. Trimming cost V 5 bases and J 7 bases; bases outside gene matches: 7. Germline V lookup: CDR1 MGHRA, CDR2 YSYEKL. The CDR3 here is CASSERTGQNSPLHF. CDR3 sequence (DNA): TGCGCCAGCAGCGAACGGACAGGGCAGAATTCACCCCTCCACTTT.

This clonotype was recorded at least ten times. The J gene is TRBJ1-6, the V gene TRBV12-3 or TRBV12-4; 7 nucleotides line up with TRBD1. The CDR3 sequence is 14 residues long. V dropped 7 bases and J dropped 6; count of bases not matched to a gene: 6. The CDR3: CASTRGQLNSPLHF. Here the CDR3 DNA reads TGTGCCAGCACAAGGGGACAGCTTAATTCACCCCTCCACTTT.

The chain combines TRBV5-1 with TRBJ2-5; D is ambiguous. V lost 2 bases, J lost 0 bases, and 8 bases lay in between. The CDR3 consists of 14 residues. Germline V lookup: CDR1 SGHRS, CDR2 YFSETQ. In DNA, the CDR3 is TGCGCCAGCAGCTTCGGAGCCTACCAAGAGACCCAGTACTTC. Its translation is CASSFGAYQETQYF.

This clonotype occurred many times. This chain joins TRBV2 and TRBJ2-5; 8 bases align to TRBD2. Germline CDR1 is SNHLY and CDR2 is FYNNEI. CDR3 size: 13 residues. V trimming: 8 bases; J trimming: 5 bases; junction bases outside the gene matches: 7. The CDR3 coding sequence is TGTGCCAGCGGGGGGACTAGGAGGGAGACCCAGTACTTC. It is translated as CASGGTRRETQYF.

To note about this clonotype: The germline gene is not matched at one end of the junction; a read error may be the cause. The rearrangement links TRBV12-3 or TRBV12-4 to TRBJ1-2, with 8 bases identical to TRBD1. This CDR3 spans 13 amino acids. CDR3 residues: CASRKTGVYDYTF. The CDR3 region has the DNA TGTGCCAGCAGGAAGACAGGGGTTTATGACTACACCTTC.

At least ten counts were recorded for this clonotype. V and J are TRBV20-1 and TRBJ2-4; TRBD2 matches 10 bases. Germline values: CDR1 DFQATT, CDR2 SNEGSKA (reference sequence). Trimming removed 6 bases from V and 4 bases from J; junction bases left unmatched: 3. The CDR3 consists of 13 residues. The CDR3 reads CSAWTSGKNIQYF. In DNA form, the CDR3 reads TGCAGTGCCTGGACTAGCGGAAAAAACATTCAGTACTTC.

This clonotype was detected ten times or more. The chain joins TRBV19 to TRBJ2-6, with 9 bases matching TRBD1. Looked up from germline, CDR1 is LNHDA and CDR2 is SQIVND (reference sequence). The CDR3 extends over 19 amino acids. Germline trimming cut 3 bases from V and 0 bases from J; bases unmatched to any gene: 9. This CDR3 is CASSMRVGDRVSGANVLTF. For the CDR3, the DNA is TGTGCCAGTAGTATGAGGGTCGGGGACAGGGTCTCTGGGGCCAACGTCCTGACTTTC.

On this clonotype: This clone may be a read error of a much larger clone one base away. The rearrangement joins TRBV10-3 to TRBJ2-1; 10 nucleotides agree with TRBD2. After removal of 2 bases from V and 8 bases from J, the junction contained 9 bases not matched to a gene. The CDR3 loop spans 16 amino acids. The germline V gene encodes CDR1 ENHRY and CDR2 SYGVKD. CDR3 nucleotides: TGTGCCATCAGTGAGCCGAGCGGGGGGGATTACGATGAGCAGTTCTTC. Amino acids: CAISEPSGGDYDEQFF.

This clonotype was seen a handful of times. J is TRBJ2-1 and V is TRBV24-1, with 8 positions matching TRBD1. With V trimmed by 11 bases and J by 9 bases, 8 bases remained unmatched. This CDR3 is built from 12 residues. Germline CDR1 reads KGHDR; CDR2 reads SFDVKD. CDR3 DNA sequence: TGTGCCATCAGGGGGCTGGGGGGTGAGCAGTTCTTC. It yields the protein CAIRGLGGEQFF.

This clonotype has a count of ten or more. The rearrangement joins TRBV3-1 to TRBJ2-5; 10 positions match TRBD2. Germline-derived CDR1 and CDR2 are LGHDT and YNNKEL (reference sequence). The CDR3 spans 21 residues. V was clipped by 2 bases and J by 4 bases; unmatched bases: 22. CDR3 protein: CASSQPGLALIPRLAGETQYF. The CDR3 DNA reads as TGTGCCAGCAGCCAACCGGGACTAGCGTTAATTCCCCGGCTCGCAGGAGAGACCCAGTACTTC.

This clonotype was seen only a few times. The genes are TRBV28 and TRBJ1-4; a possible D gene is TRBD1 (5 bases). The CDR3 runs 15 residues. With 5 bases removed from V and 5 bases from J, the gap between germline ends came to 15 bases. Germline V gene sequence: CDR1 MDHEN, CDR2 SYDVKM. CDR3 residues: CASSGRTLANEKLFF. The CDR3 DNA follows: TGTGCCAGCAGTGGACGGACACTGGCGAATGAAAAACTGTTTTTT.

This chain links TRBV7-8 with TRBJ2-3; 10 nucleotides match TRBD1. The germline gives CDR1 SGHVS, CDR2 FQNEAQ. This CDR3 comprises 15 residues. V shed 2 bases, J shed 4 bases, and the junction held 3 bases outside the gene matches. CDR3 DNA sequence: TGTGCCAGCAGCTTAATGGACAGGGGGGCAGATACGCAGTATTTT. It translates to CASSLMDRGADTQYF.

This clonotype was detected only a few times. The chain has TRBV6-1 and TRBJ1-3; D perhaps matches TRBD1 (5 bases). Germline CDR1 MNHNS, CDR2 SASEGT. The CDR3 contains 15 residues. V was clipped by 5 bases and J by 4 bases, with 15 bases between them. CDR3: CASSSPTRGGNTIYF. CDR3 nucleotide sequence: TGTGCCAGCAGTTCCCCCACAAGGGGCGGAAACACCATATATTTT.

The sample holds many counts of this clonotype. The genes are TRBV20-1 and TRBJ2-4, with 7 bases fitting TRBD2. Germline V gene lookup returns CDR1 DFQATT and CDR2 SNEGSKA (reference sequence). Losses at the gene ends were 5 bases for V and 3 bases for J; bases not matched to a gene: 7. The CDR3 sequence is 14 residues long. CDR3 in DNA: TGCAGTGCTGGGCGGGGGATTGGCAAAAACATTCAGTACTTC. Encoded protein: CSAGRGIGKNIQYF.

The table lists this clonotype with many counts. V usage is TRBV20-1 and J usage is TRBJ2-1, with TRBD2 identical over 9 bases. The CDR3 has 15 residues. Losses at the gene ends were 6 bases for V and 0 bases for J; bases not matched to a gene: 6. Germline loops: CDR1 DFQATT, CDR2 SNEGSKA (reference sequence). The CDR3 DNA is TGCAGTGCGAGTGGCGGGGGGGGCTCCTACAATGAGCAGTTCTTC. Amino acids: CSASGGGGSYNEQFF.

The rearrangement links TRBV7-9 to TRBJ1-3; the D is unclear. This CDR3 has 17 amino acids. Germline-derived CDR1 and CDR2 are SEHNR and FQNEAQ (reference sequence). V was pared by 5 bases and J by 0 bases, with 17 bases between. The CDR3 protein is CASSPGRAWGSGNTIYF. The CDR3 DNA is TGTGCCAGCAGCCCGGGTCGGGCCTGGGGCTCTGGAAACACCATATATTTT. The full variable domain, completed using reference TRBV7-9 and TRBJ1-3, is DTGVSQNPRHKITKRGQNVTFRCDPISEHNRLYWYRQTLGQGPEFLTYFQNEAQLEKSRLLSDRFSAERPKGSFSTLEIQRTEQGDSAMYLCASSPGRAWGSGNTIYFGEGSWLTVV.

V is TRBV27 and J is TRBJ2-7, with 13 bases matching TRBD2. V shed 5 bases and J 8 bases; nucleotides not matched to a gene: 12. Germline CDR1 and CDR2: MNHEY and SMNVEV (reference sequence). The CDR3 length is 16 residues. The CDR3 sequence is CASSPPATSGRLKQYF. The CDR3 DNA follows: TGTGCCAGCAGTCCTCCGGCGACTAGCGGGAGGTTGAAGCAGTACTTC.

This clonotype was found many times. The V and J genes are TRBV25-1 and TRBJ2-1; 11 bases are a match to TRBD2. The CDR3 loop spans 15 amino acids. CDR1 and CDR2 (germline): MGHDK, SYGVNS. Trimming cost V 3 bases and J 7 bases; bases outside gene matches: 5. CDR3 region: CASSDSGGAENEQFF. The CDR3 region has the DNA TGTGCCAGCAGTGATAGCGGGGGGGCGGAAAATGAGCAGTTCTTC.

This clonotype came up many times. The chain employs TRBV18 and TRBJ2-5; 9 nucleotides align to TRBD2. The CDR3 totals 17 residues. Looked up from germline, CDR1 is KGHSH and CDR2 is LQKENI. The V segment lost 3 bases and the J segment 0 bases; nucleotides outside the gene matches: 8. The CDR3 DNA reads TGTGCCAGCTCACCTGGTGGCACTAGCGGGTACCAAGAGACCCAGTACTTC. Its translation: CASSPGGTSGYQETQYF.

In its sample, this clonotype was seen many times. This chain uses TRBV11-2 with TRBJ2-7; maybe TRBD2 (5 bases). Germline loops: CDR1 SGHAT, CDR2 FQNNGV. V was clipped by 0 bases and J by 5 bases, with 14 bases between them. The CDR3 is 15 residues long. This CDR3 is CASSLDRGSTNEQYF. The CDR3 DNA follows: TGTGCCAGCAGCTTAGATCGAGGGAGTACGAACGAGCAGTACTTC. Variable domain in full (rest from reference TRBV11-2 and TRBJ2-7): EAGVAQSPRYKIIEKRQSVAFWCNPISGHATLYWYQQILGQGPKLLIQFQNNGVVDDSQLPKDRFSAERLKGVDSTLKIQPAKLEDSAVYLCASSLDRGSTNEQYFGPGTRLTVT.

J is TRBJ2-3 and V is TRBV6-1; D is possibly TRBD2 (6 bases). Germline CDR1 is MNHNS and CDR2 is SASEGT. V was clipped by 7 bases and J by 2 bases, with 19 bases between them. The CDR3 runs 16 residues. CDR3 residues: CASTRTIQHFTDTQYF. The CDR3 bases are TGTGCCAGCACCCGGACTATCCAACATTTCACAGATACGCAGTATTTT.